These T cell receptor beta chains were read from a single sample in a study of shared clonotypes between healthy human individuals. TCRdb's copy holds only in-frame clones and misses some; the assay was immunoSEQ multiplex PCR. The repertoire holds around 2,000,000 clones, about 95% seen once, with 0.9% to 1.5% in the top ten. Specimen: naive CD8+ T cells sorted from blood. These receptors were collected from a man between 18 and 29 years old in good health. Each CDR3 is given with its conserved first and last residue. A D gene is named only where the DNA matches it firmly. The size of a clone is reported for some rows only, either as once, few or many, or as a class for expanded clones.

.,.,TRBJ2-1,TRBV11-2,CASSLYSIGAGWHDGQFF,TGTGCCAGCAGCTTATATAGTATCGGGGCGGGGTGGCATGATGGGCAGTTCTTC
.,TRBD2,TRBJ2-7,TRBV5-6,CASSAGGTGDYEQYF,TGTGCCAGCAGCGCGGGGGGGACTGGCGATTACGAGCAGTACTTC
.,.,TRBJ2-7,TRBV6-1,CASSEGDIYEQYF,TGTGCCAGCAGTGAAGGGGACATCTACGAGCAGTACTTC
.,.,TRBJ1-5,TRBV21-1,CASSLNPLQEALNQPQHF,TGTGCCAGCTCATTAAATCCGCTCCAGGAGGCCTTAAATCAGCCCCAGCATTTT
.,.,TRBJ2-3,TRBV5-4,CASSFIPGGLDTQYF,TGTGCCAGCAGCTTTATCCCAGGAGGTCTAGATACGCAGTATTTT
.,.,TRBJ2-7,TRBV11-2,CASSFGTHYEQYF,TGTGCCAGCAGCTTCGGGACACACTACGAGCAGTACTTC
.,.,TRBJ2-7,TRBV4-1,CASSQVVASGYEQYF,TGCGCCAGCAGCCAAGTGGTAGCCTCCGGCTACGAGCAGTACTTC
.,.,TRBJ2-5,TRBV6-5,CASSWDRVGGQYF,TGTGCCAGCAGTTGGGATCGGGTCGGGGGCCAGTACTTC
.,.,TRBJ1-4,TRBV11-2,CASSRSDVGEKLFF,TGTGCCAGCAGCCGCTCGGACGTCGGGGAAAAACTGTTTTTT
.,TRBD1,TRBJ2-7,TRBV4-1,CASSPRGRGSRIYEQYF,TGCGCCAGCAGCCCTCGGGGCAGGGGGTCAAGGATCTACGAGCAGTACTTC
.,.,TRBJ2-7,TRBV27,CASSGAGHYEQYF,TGTGCCAGCTCCGGGGCAGGTCACTACGAGCAGTACTTC
once,.,TRBJ2-1,TRBV28,CASSLMQYNEQFF,TGTGCCAGCAGTTTGATGCAGTACAATGAGCAGTTCTTC
.,.,TRBJ1-2,TRBV2,CASSEEVPRSTYGYTF,TGTGCCAGCAGTGAAGAAGTCCCTCGGTCCACCTATGGCTACACCTTC
.,.,TRBJ1-2,TRBV13,CASSSDQLANYGYTF,TGTGCCAGCAGCTCCGACCAGTTAGCTAACTATGGCTACACCTTC
.,TRBD2,TRBJ2-3,TRBV7-9,CASSSPRSSGGSTDTQYF,TGTGCCAGCAGCTCCCCCCGGAGTAGCGGGGGATCCACAGATACGCAGTATTTT
.,.,TRBJ2-6,TRBV11-2,CASSLWPGANVLTF,TGTGCCAGCAGCTTGTGGCCTGGGGCCAACGTCCTGACTTTC
.,TRBD2,TRBJ2-7,TRBV5-1,CASNSGTPAYEQYF,TGCGCCAGCAATAGCGGGACGCCCGCCTACGAGCAGTACTTC
.,.,TRBJ2-7,TRBV30,CAWSTTGTTHEQYF,TGTGCCTGGAGTACGACCGGGACAACCCACGAGCAGTACTTC
.,TRBD2,TRBJ2-7,TRBV5-6,CASSLGGEFYEQYF,TGTGCCAGCAGCCTCGGGGGGGAGTTCTACGAGCAGTACTTC
.,TRBD1,TRBJ1-2,TRBV2,CASRGTGNGYTF,TGTGCCAGCAGGGGGACAGGGAATGGCTACACCTTC
.,TRBD1,TRBJ1-2,TRBV27,CASTLTGQGFGGYTF,TGTGCCAGCACCCTAACGGGACAGGGGTTCGGTGGCTACACCTTC
.,.,TRBJ1-1,TRBV14,CASSQHSGSFYTEAFF,TGTGCCAGCAGCCAACACTCAGGGAGCTTTTACACTGAAGCTTTCTTT
.,.,TRBJ2-1,TRBV25-1,CASSVDEQFF,TGTGCCAGCAGTGTGGATGAGCAGTTCTTC
.,.,TRBJ1-1,TRBV10-1,CASSESRGEDTEAFF,TGCGCCAGCAGTGAGTCACGGGGAGAGGACACTGAAGCTTTCTTT
.,TRBD2,TRBJ2-1,TRBV19,CASSIPGLAADEQFF,TGTGCCAGTAGTATACCGGGACTAGCGGCTGATGAGCAGTTCTTC
.,.,TRBJ2-4,TRBV27,CASSPRVSDLAKNIQYF,TGTGCCAGCAGTCCCCGGGTTAGCGATTTAGCCAAAAACATTCAGTACTTC
.,.,TRBJ2-7,TRBV27,CASCTTIYEQYF,TGTGCCAGTTGTACGACGATCTACGAGCAGTACTTC
.,TRBD1,TRBJ2-7,TRBV9,CASSDRDSSYEQYF,TGTGCCAGCAGCGATCGGGACAGCTCCTACGAGCAGTACTTC
.,.,TRBJ2-3,TRBV7-3,CASSFLRDTQYF,TGTGCCAGCAGCTTTCTCCGAGATACGCAGTATTTT
.,.,TRBJ1-1,TRBV7-9,CASSFFINTEAFF,TGTGCCAGCAGCTTCTTCATCAACACTGAAGCTTTCTTT
.,.,TRBJ2-7,TRBV27,CASSLSGRAYEQYF,TGTGCCAGCAGTTTATCGGGCAGGGCGTACGAGCAGTACTTC
.,.,TRBJ2-1,TRBV6-6,CASRAPSSYNEQFF,TGTGCCAGCAGAGCGCCGAGCTCCTACAATGAGCAGTTCTTC
.,.,TRBJ2-1,TRBV2,CASTLGASYNEQFF,TGTGCCAGCACTTTGGGCGCGTCCTACAATGAGCAGTTCTTC
.,.,TRBJ2-7,TRBV4-1,CASSQIRGPYEQYF,TGCGCCAGCAGCCAAATAAGGGGCCCCTACGAGCAGTACTTC
.,.,TRBJ1-2,TRBV4-1,CASSQDLWGQAYGYTF,TGCGCCAGCAGCCAAGATCTATGGGGGCAAGCCTATGGCTACACCTTC
once,TRBD2,TRBJ2-1,TRBV7-2,CASSSLAGFNEQFF,TGTGCCAGCAGTTCACTAGCGGGATTCAATGAGCAGTTCTTC
once,.,TRBJ2-3,TRBV5-4,CASSLYASVPAVGTDTQYF,TGTGCCAGCAGCTTGTATGCTAGCGTCCCGGCCGTAGGCACAGATACGCAGTATTTT
.,TRBD2,TRBJ2-1,TRBV13,CASSHRTSAPYNEQFF,TGTGCCAGCAGCCACCGGACTAGCGCCCCCTACAATGAGCAGTTCTTC
.,.,TRBJ2-1,TRBV4-3,CASSQENTGVNEQFF,TGCGCCAGCAGCCAAGAGAACACGGGGGTGAATGAGCAGTTCTTC
.,.,TRBJ1-1,TRBV4-2,CASSQGVGGLNTEAFF,TGTGCCAGCAGCCAAGGGGTGGGGGGCCTAAACACTGAAGCTTTCTTT
.,TRBD2,TRBJ2-7,TRBV27,CASSNSRTSGSYEQYF,TGTGCCAGCAGTAACTCGCGGACTAGCGGCTCCTACGAGCAGTACTTC
.,TRBD1,TRBJ2-1,TRBV11-3,CASSHRDRGLDEQFF,TGTGCCAGCAGCCACCGGGACAGGGGGCTCGATGAGCAGTTCTTC
.,TRBD1,TRBJ1-1,TRBV27,CASQGAGGVAFF,TGTGCCAGCCAGGGGGCTGGGGGGGTGGCTTTCTTT
.,.,TRBJ1-6,TRBV6-5,CASREAIVNHSPLHF,TGTGCCAGCAGGGAGGCCATCGTGAACCATTCACCCCTCCACTTT
.,.,TRBJ2-7,TRBV18,CASSPPTGETYEQYF,TGTGCCAGCTCACCACCTACAGGCGAAACCTACGAGCAGTACTTC
.,.,TRBJ2-1,TRBV7-6,CASSLEGRLNYNEQFF,TGTGCCAGCAGCTTAGAAGGGAGACTAAACTACAATGAGCAGTTCTTC
.,.,TRBJ1-5,TRBV4-1,CASSTTILSNQPQHF,TGCGCCAGCAGCACGACAATCTTAAGCAATCAGCCCCAGCATTTT
.,.,TRBJ2-5,TRBV27,CASSLDPEETQYF,TGTGCCAGCAGTTTAGACCCCGAAGAGACCCAGTACTTC
.,.,TRBJ2-7,TRBV2,CASSSERGADYEQYF,TGTGCCAGCAGCTCGGAGAGGGGGGCAGACTACGAGCAGTACTTC
.,.,TRBJ2-7,TRBV7-8,CASSPDPQGEQYF,TGTGCCAGCAGCCCCGACCCGCAGGGCGAGCAGTACTTC